The 26 T cell receptor beta chains reported below all come from one sample, sequenced in a study of technical replicates of blood from several donors. The protocol was immunoSEQ multiplex PCR, while the TCRdb copy is restricted to in-frame clones and leaves out a portion. The table lists tens of thousands of clones, 91% of them singletons. What was sequenced was T cells isolated from PBMCs. The receptors stem from a human donor in good health. Some clones in this sample may be carry-over from other donors' samples.

This chain connects TRBV7-2 to TRBJ1-4; D perhaps matches TRBD1 (6 bases). Germline V gives CDR1 SGHTA, CDR2 FQGNSA. V was trimmed by 1 base and J by 5 bases, leaving 11 bases between them. This CDR3 is 15 amino acids long. CDR3 in amino acids: CASSLESGQNEKLFF. In DNA form, the CDR3 reads TGTGCCAGCAGCTTAGAATCAGGACAGAATGAAAAACTGTTTTTT.

The J gene is TRBJ2-7, the V gene TRBV28, with a possible D match to TRBD1 (6 bases). Germline lookup yields CDR1 MDHEN and CDR2 SYDVKM. This CDR3 has 14 amino acids. Trimming removed 3 bases at V and 1 base at J, with 10 bases between. CDR3 coding DNA: TGTGCCAGCAGTTTGTATACAGGGTCCTACGAGCAGTACTTC. It is translated as CASSLYTGSYEQYF. Drawing the rest from reference TRBV28 and TRBJ2-7, the complete variable domain is DVKVTQSSRYLVKRTGEKVFLECVQDMDHENMFWYRQDPGLGLRLIYFSYDVKMKEKGDIPEGYSVSREKKERFSLILESASTNQTSMYLCASSLYTGSYEQYFGPGTRLTVT.

The chain combines TRBV4-2 with TRBJ2-5; D is unclear. The length of the CDR3 is 18 residues. Trimming stripped 0 bases from V and 5 bases from J, with 22 bases between. Per germline, CDR1 LGHNA and CDR2 YNFKEQ. DNA of the CDR3: TGTGCCAGCAGCCAAGATTCGGCGGTAGTCTCGTCGGCGGAGACCCAGTACTTC. Translation: CASSQDSAVVSSAETQYF.

This chain joins TRBV28 and TRBJ2-7, with 11 bases identical to TRBD2. The CDR3 totals 16 residues. Per the germline V gene, CDR1 is MDHEN and CDR2 is SYDVKM. J was trimmed by 2 bases and V by 3 bases; bases with no gene match: 6. CDR3 in DNA: TGTGCCAGCAGTTTCCTTACTAGCGGGGGCCCCTACGAGCAGTACTTC. This translates into CASSFLTSGGPYEQYF.

This clone was picked up one time. The V call is TRBV29-1, the J call TRBJ1-2, with 9 bases fitting TRBD1. Trimming cost V 6 bases and J 4 bases; bases outside gene matches: 3. Germline CDR1 SQVTM, CDR2 ANQGSEA. The CDR3 loop spans 12 amino acids. The chain's CDR3 is CSVGGQGYGYTF. The CDR3 DNA follows: TGCAGCGTGGGGGGACAGGGCTATGGCTACACCTTC.

The gene calls are TRBV6-5 and TRBJ2-7, with D possibly TRBD1 on 5 matching bases. Germline CDR1 and CDR2: MNHEY and SVGAGI. The CDR3 runs 14 residues. The V end lost 7 bases, the J end lost 4 bases, and 17 bases lay between the germline ends. This chain's CDR3 is CASTKGNGLYEQYF. The CDR3 nucleotides read TGTGCCAGCACCAAGGGGAACGGCCTATACGAGCAGTACTTC.

The chain combines TRBV2 with TRBJ2-7; 7 bases are shared with TRBD1. V gave up 6 bases and J gave up 2 bases; unmatched junction bases: 7. Germline V gene lookup returns CDR1 SNHLY and CDR2 FYNNEI. This CDR3 has 14 residues. CDR3 amino acids: CASSRQGSPYEQYF. The CDR3 nucleotides read TGTGCCAGCAGCCGACAGGGATCACCCTACGAGCAGTACTTC.

Only a few counts were recorded for this clone. This rearrangement joins TRBV30 to TRBJ1-6, with 7 bases aligning to TRBD1. The CDR3 loop spans 14 amino acids. V lost 4 bases to trimming and J lost 5 bases; unmatched junction nucleotides: 5. Germline CDR1 reads GTSNPN; CDR2 reads SVGIG (reference sequence). The CDR3 region is CAWTPTGNNSPLHF. The CDR3 DNA follows: TGTGCCTGGACACCGACAGGGAATAATTCACCCCTCCACTTT.

This chain links TRBV5-1 with TRBJ1-6, with D perhaps TRBD1 (6 bases). CDR1 is SGHRS and CDR2 is YFSETQ in the germline V gene. This CDR3 has 14 amino acids. V was pared by 0 bases and J by 5 bases, with 6 bases between. The CDR3 bases are TGCGCCAGCAGCTTGGGGACAGATAATTCACCCCTCCACTTT. This translates into CASSLGTDNSPLHF.

This chain links TRBV15 with TRBJ2-5, with 7 positions matching TRBD1. The germline V gene encodes CDR1 LNHNV and CDR2 YYDKDF (reference sequence). This CDR3 contains 13 residues. The junction had 5 bases not matched to a gene; V was cut back by 5 bases and J by 5 bases. The CDR3 protein is CATSGTVRETQYF. Written as DNA, the CDR3 is TGTGCCACCAGCGGGACAGTCCGCGAGACCCAGTACTTC.

The chain is built from TRBV7-8 and TRBJ2-3; TRBD2 agrees at 10 bases. The ends lost 1 base at V and 1 base at J; junction bases unmatched: 11. CDR1 is SGHVS and CDR2 is FQNEAQ in the germline V gene. This CDR3 has 19 residues. Here the CDR3 DNA reads TGTGCCAGCAGCTTAGGACGCCCCCTAGCGGGAGAACGCACAGATACGCAGTATTTT. Its protein product is CASSLGRPLAGERTDTQYF.

The rearrangement joins TRBV2 to TRBJ1-2; 8 bases match TRBD1. Germline CDR1 reads SNHLY; CDR2 reads FYNNEI. Germline trimming cut 7 bases from V and 1 base from J; bases unmatched to any gene: 11. This CDR3 has 16 amino acids. Here the CDR3 reads CASTDRGLGLNYGYTF. CDR3 bases: TGTGCCAGCACTGACAGGGGCCTAGGACTTAACTATGGCTACACCTTC.

The V call is TRBV7-9, the J call TRBJ2-3; D remains unclear. The V gene lost 5 bases and the J gene lost 5 bases, with 8 bases spanning the gap. CDR3 length: 12 amino acids. Germline V gene lookup returns CDR1 SEHNR and CDR2 FQNEAQ (reference sequence). The CDR3 region is CASSPLEDTQYF. In DNA, the CDR3 is TGTGCCAGCAGCCCTTTAGAAGATACGCAGTATTTT.

This rearrangement joins TRBV11-3 to TRBJ1-1, with D uncertain. CDR3 size: 12 residues. Germline assignment: CDR1 SGHNT and CDR2 YENEEA. Trimming left V 2 bases short and J 6 bases short, with 7 bases between. The CDR3 reads CASSLQYAEAFF. In DNA form, the CDR3 reads TGTGCCAGCAGCTTACAGTATGCTGAAGCTTTCTTT.

The J gene is TRBJ1-4, the V gene TRBV19, with D perhaps matching TRBD1 (5 bases). Trimming shortened V by 5 bases and J by 3 bases, and 13 bases separated the two germline ends. Germline assignment: CDR1 LNHDA and CDR2 SQIVND (reference sequence). The CDR3 has 15 residues. The CDR3 here is CASSAQGRANEKLFF. The CDR3, as DNA: TGTGCCAGTAGTGCTCAGGGTCGGGCTAATGAAAAACTGTTTTTT.

J is TRBJ1-2 and V is TRBV25-1; no clear D. This CDR3 has 14 residues. V was pared by 5 bases and J by 4 bases, with 14 bases between. CDR1 MGHDK and CDR2 SYGVNS come from the germline V gene. CDR3 nucleotides: TGTGCCAGCAGTATGACATCTCCCGCCTATGGCTACACCTTC. Protein: CASSMTSPAYGYTF.

The V call is TRBV19, the J call TRBJ1-1; no firm D call. V lost 7 bases and J lost 5, with 14 bases in between. CDR3 length: 13 amino acids. Germline CDR1 and CDR2: LNHDA and SQIVND (reference sequence). CDR3 in DNA: TGTGCCAGTACCCAAGGTCGCGGAACTGAAGCTTTCTTT. It codes for CASTQGRGTEAFF.

V usage is TRBV6-5 and J usage is TRBJ1-1, with D possibly TRBD1 on 5 matching bases. The length of the CDR3 is 14 residues. V lost 5 bases, J lost 3 bases, and 13 bases lay in between. Germline V gene data show CDR1 as MNHEY and CDR2 as SVGAGI. This CDR3 reads CASSGDQRDTEAFF. CDR3 sequence (DNA): TGTGCCAGCAGTGGGGACCAGCGGGACACTGAAGCTTTCTTT.

The chain carries TRBV2 and TRBJ2-7; no clear D gene. V was pared by 7 bases and J by 6 bases, with 16 bases between. From germline, CDR1 is SNHLY and CDR2 FYNNEI. This CDR3 region has 13 residues. CDR3 nucleotide sequence: TGTGCCAGCAAAATAGCCCTTACGAGCGAGCAGTACTTC. Encoded protein: CASKIALTSEQYF.

The chain employs TRBV30 and TRBJ1-4; 10 nucleotides line up with TRBD1. CDR3 size: 13 residues. Trimming at V came to 4 bases and at J to 5 bases, leaving 1 base not matched to a gene. Germline V gene lookup returns CDR1 GTSNPN and CDR2 SVGIG (reference sequence). The CDR3: CAWMTGGNEKLFF. As DNA, the CDR3 is TGTGCCTGGATGACAGGGGGCAATGAAAAACTGTTTTTT.

This chain uses TRBV5-1 with TRBJ2-5; perhaps TRBD2 as D (6 bases). The CDR3 is 15 amino acids. Germline V lookup: CDR1 SGHRS, CDR2 YFSETQ. Trimming left V 2 bases short and J 1 base short, with 12 bases between. The DNA of the CDR3 is TGCGCCAGCAGCTTCCTAGGGAGGTTCCAAGAGACCCAGTACTTC. It specifies CASSFLGRFQETQYF.

V is TRBV29-1 and J is TRBJ2-1; 8 bases agree with TRBD2. The CDR3 loop spans 17 amino acids. Germline assignment: CDR1 SQVTM and CDR2 ANQGSEA. V gave up 3 bases and J gave up 4 bases; unmatched junction bases: 14. CDR3 residues: CSVEPAGEVDAYNEQFF. In DNA, the CDR3 is TGCAGCGTTGAGCCAGCGGGAGAGGTCGACGCATACAATGAGCAGTTCTTC.

V gene TRBV28 combines with J gene TRBJ2-5; a possible D gene is TRBD1 (5 bases). Trimming removed 10 bases at V and 5 bases at J, with 11 bases between. The germline CDR1 and CDR2 sequences are MDHEN and SYDVKM. The length of the CDR3 is 11 residues. The CDR3 DNA reads as TGTGCCACCTCAGGGCGGGAGACCCAGTACTTC. Translation: CATSGRETQYF.

CDR3: CASLIIGTQGTGELFF. The DNA for the CDR3 is TGTGCCAGCCTCATAATCGGGACTCAGGGTACCGGGGAGCTGTTTTTT. V and J are TRBV2 and TRBJ2-2; weak D call: TRBD2 (6 bases). Germline CDR1 is SNHLY and CDR2 is FYNNEI. Trimming cost V 8 bases and J 5 bases, with 21 bases left between them. CDR3 size: 16 residues.

The chain combines TRBV7-9 with TRBJ2-7, with 7 bases aligning to TRBD1. J gave up 2 bases and V 4 bases, and 8 bases lay outside the gene matches. The CDR3 spans 15 residues. Germline V gene data show CDR1 as SEHNR and CDR2 as FQNEAQ (reference sequence). CDR3 DNA: TGTGCCAGCAGCTCTGGAAGGACAGGACCCTACGAGCAGTACTTC. This gives the protein CASSSGRTGPYEQYF.

The gene calls are TRBV11-2 and TRBJ1-5; D uncertain. The CDR3 covers 12 residues. Trimming shortened V by 3 bases and J by 5 bases, and 5 bases separated the two germline ends. Germline values: CDR1 SGHAT, CDR2 FQNNGV. For the CDR3, the DNA is TGTGCCAGCAGCTTCGGGGATCAGCCCCAGCATTTT. Protein product: CASSFGDQPQHF.